Here is one TCR beta chain with its context. Its specificity is unknown. The sample is drawn from a study of PD-1 blockade in mismatch repair-deficient tumors. The overall study: All were previously treated, progressing patients with about 11 mismatch repair-deficient cancer types. Points from the study as a whole: Tumor-resident clones, often absent from pretreatment blood, expanded after pembrolizumab and then contracted.

PCR or immunohistochemistry showed mismatch repair deficiency in every enrolled patient. TCR sequencing covered three patients who responded to pembrolizumab. The protocol was immunoSEQ multiplex PCR, while the TCRdb copy is restricted to in-frame clones and leaves out a portion. The sample consists of approximately 25,000 clones, approximately 86% of them appearing once. CDR3 length equals 11 residues. Germline assignment: CDR1 KGHSH and CDR2 LQKENI. V lost 3 bases and J 5 bases, leaving 4 bases between the germline ends. This chain joins TRBV18 and TRBJ2-5; no clear D gene. The clonotype originates from an adult with mismatch repair-deficient cancer. Sequenced here: peripheral blood, sampled 12 weeks after starting pembrolizumab. The CDR3 DNA follows: TGTGCCAGCTCACCCAGGGAGACCCAGTACTTC. Translated: CASSPRETQYF. The full variable domain, rest sourced from reference TRBV18 and TRBJ2-5, is NAGVMQNPRHLVRRRGQEARLRCSPMKGHSHVYWYRQLPEEGLKFMVYLQKENIIDESGMPKERFSAEFPKEGPSILRIQQVVRGDSAAYFCASSPRETQYFGPGTRLLVL.